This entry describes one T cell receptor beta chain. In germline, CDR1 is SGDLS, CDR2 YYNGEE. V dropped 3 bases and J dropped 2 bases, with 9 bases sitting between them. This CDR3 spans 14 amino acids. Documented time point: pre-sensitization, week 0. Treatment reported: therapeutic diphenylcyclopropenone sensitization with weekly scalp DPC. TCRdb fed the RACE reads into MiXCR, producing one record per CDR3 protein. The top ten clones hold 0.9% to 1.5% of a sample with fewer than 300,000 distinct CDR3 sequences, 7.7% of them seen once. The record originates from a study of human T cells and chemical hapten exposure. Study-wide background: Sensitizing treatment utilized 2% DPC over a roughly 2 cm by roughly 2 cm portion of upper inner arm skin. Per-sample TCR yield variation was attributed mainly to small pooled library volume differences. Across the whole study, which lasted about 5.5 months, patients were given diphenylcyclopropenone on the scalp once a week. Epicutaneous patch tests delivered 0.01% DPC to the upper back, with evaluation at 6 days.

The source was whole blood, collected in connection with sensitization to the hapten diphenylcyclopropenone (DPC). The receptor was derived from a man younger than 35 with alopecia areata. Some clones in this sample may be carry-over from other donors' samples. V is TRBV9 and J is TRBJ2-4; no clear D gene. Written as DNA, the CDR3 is TGTGCCAGCAGCGAGGACGGATCCAAAAACATTCAGTACTTC. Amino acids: CASSEDGSKNIQYF.